This TCR beta chain comes out of a study of vaccination and CD4 T cells after COVID-19. Study as a whole: Cells were stimulated with overlapping spike peptides from SARS-CoV-2, HCoV-NL63, HCoV-OC43 and HCoV-229E.

Treatment noted: roughly ten-day PBMC culture with coronavirus spike peptide pools or control peptides (ViraFEST assay). The sample holds a few counts of this clonotype. Its cognate antigen is unknown. With the Oncomine TCR Beta short-read assay, DNA from cultured CD4+ T cells was sequenced. Each CDR3 protein is one row after TCRdb ran MiXCR on the PCR reads. The table has just under 20,000 distinct CDR3 sequences, 44% seen once. Findings of the study overall: Spike mono-reactive clones accounted for 304 of the 307 vaccine-specific clones found in convalescent patients.

V lost 2 bases and J lost 8; bases outside the gene matches: 1. From germline, CDR1 is MNHNS and CDR2 SASEGT. The CDR3 is made up of 14 amino acids. Sample: CD4+ T cells from blood, cultured in vitro, taken before SARS-CoV-2 vaccination. This chain connects TRBV6-1 to TRBJ1-6; 9 nucleotides line up with TRBD1. This sequence was found in a human donor who had recovered from COVID-19. CDR3 region: CASSERQGDSPLHF. The DNA for the CDR3 is TGTGCCAGCAGTGAAAGACAGGGGGATTCACCCCTCCACTTT.